This TCR beta chain was profiled in a study of CD8+ T cells in alopecia areata. Trimming removed 1 base at V and 0 bases at J, with 10 bases between. The germline V gene encodes CDR1 SEHNR and CDR2 FQNEAQ (reference sequence). The CDR3 covers 16 residues. The sample's treatment: oral pan-JAK inhibitor, 5-10 mg twice daily. Both peripheral blood and punch biopsies of lesional scalp skin were obtained from patients who had alopecia areata. The authors extracted RNA and reverse transcribed it into cDNA as the sequencing template. Method: immunoSEQ multiplex PCR; TCRdb's copy keeps in-frame clones and lacks some. The sample carries approximately 200,000 clones, less than 45% recorded once.

The gene calls are TRBV7-9 and TRBJ2-1; D unclear. The sample was CD4+ T cells sorted from blood, taken at roughly week 38, from a patient treated with tofacitinib. The receptor was isolated from a human donor with alopecia areata. CDR3 nucleotides: TGTGCCAGCAGCTTAGGTTTCGGTTACTCCTACAATGAGCAGTTCTTC. Its protein product is CASSLGFGYSYNEQFF.